The sequence of this T cell receptor beta chain was determined in a study of T cell repertoires in cytomegalovirus infection. Findings and caveats of the study: Cumulative frequency of public TCR beta families picked out carriers of CMV plus the relevant HLA.

In the case of this clonotype: Its antigen remains unknown.

There are 17 residues in the CDR3. Germline V gene sequence: CDR1 SGHVS, CDR2 FQNEAQ. Germline trimming cut 5 bases from V and 8 bases from J; bases unmatched to any gene: 12. MiXCR, applied by TCRdb to the reads, yields one record per CDR3 protein. The sample shows 700,000 to 950,000 distinct CDR3 sequences, around a third of them seen only once. The V and J genes are TRBV7-8 and TRBJ1-6, with 10 bases identical to TRBD1. Source: cultured CD8+ T cells from PBMCs, taken from culture after CMV antigen stimulation. The source of this sequence is a human donor in good health (CMV status not recorded). Some clones in this sample may be carry-over from other donors' samples. CDR3 sequence reads: CASSPISQTGGHSPLHF. The DNA of the CDR3 is TGTGCCAGCAGCCCTATCTCGCAGACAGGGGGCCATTCACCCCTCCACTTT.